A single sample gave rise to the 21 T cell receptor beta chains below, sequenced in a study of vaccination and CD4 T cells after COVID-19. Treatment noted: approximately nine-day PBMC culture with coronavirus spike peptide pools or control peptides (ViraFEST assay). What these receptors recognize is not known. An Oncomine TCR Beta short-read assay was used to sequence the DNA from cultured CD4+ T cells. TCRdb re-called the PCR reads through MiXCR, storing one row per CDR3 protein. The table lists 17,000 or so distinct CDR3 sequences, around 46% of them singletons. The sequencing used CD4+ T cells from blood, cultured in vitro, collected before SARS-CoV-2 vaccination. Every receptor here comes from a human donor who had recovered from COVID-19.

This chain links TRBV12-3 or TRBV12-4 with TRBJ2-7; D is unresolved. The CDR3 is 11 residues long. The ends were cut back, 9 bases at V and 6 bases at J, with 12 bases in the middle. The CDR3 DNA is TGTGCCAGTGCGCTCGAACTCGAGCAGTACTTC. Translating it yields CASALELEQYF.

This clonotype was found a few times. The chain joins TRBV5-1 to TRBJ2-3; possible D gene TRBD2, 6 bases. Trimming left V 0 bases short and J 0 bases short, with 11 bases between. Germline V gene data show CDR1 as SGHRS and CDR2 as YFSETQ. The CDR3 consists of 16 residues. The CDR3 sequence is CASSLEGTSSTDTQYF. The CDR3 DNA reads TGCGCCAGCAGCTTGGAGGGGACTTCTAGCACAGATACGCAGTATTTT.

J is TRBJ2-1 and V is TRBV7-2; no clear D. Germline assignment: CDR1 SGHTA and CDR2 FQGNSA. The CDR3 has 14 amino acids. V lost 1 base, J lost 3 bases, and 7 bases lay in between. The CDR3 bases are TGTGCCAGCAGCTTAGGTACAGACTACAATGAGCAGTTCTTC. It specifies CASSLGTDYNEQFF.

This clonotype was seen only a few times. The chain carries TRBV19 and TRBJ1-2; D remains ambiguous. CDR3 length: 14 amino acids. V dropped 5 bases and J dropped 7 bases, with 17 bases sitting between them. Per germline, CDR1 LNHDA and CDR2 SQIVND (reference sequence). The CDR3 is CASSALIRAGGYTF. The CDR3, as DNA: TGTGCCAGTAGTGCCTTAATTCGGGCAGGTGGCTACACCTTC.

The chain recombines TRBV7-9 with TRBJ1-1; 7 bases map to TRBD1. With 7 bases clipped from V and 4 bases from J, the junction kept 9 bases outside the gene matches. This CDR3 has 14 residues. Germline lookup yields CDR1 SEHNR and CDR2 FQNEAQ (reference sequence). The CDR3: CASTRGGQSTEAFF. The CDR3 nucleotides read TGTGCCAGCACTCGAGGGGGACAGAGCACTGAAGCTTTCTTT.

This clonotype was seen more than once but under ten times. The chain joins TRBV24-1 to TRBJ2-2; D is tentatively TRBD1 or TRBD2 (6 bases each). Germline V lookup: CDR1 KGHDR, CDR2 SFDVKD. Trimming took off 9 bases at V and 1 base at J, with 11 bases between the two ends. The length of the CDR3 is 14 residues. The CDR3 DNA sequence: TGTGCCACCGAAGGGGGGCAGAACACCGGGGAGCTGTTTTTT. Protein product: CATEGGQNTGELFF.

V gene TRBV14 combines with J gene TRBJ2-2; 9 nucleotides align to TRBD2. V was pared by 0 bases and J by 4 bases, with 15 bases of the junction left unmatched. The CDR3 length is 20 residues. CDR1 SGHDN and CDR2 FVKESK come from the germline V gene. The CDR3 DNA follows: TGTGCCAGCAGCCAAGAAAGTCTAGCGGGGACACATATTGTCACCGGGGAGCTGTTTTTT. This encodes CASSQESLAGTHIVTGELFF.

The rearrangement links TRBV30 to TRBJ1-6; D uncertain. CDR3 length: 14 residues. The V and J ends lost 0 bases and 9 bases respectively, with 12 bases between them. Germline values: CDR1 GTSNPN, CDR2 SVGIG (reference sequence). The CDR3 DNA follows: TGTGCCTGGAGTGTATTGGGTTTGAGTTCACCCCTCCACTTT. Protein: CAWSVLGLSSPLHF.

This clonotype has just a few counts. The chain combines TRBV27 with TRBJ1-5, with TRBD1 as a possible D gene (5 bases). V was trimmed by 6 bases and J by 2 bases, leaving 14 bases between them. The V gene's germline CDR1 is MNHEY and CDR2 SMNVEV (reference sequence). This CDR3 contains 15 residues. The CDR3 here is CASSPQGFGNQPQHF. Written as DNA, the CDR3 is TGTGCCAGCAGCCCCCAGGGTTTCGGCAATCAGCCCCAGCATTTT.

The genes are TRBV2 and TRBJ2-7, with D possibly being TRBD2 (5 bases). Trimming took 7 bases from V and 2 from J, leaving 15 bases between them. Per germline, CDR1 SNHLY and CDR2 FYNNEI. The CDR3 runs to 14 residues. The CDR3 loop is CASKKDLNPYEQYF. CDR3 DNA: TGTGCCAGCAAGAAGGACTTGAACCCCTACGAGCAGTACTTC. The full variable domain, with the rest looked up from reference TRBV2 and TRBJ2-7, is EPEVTQTPSHQVTQMGQEVILRCVPISNHLYFYWYRQILGQKVEFLVSFYNNEISEKSEIFDDQFSVERPDGSNFTLKIRSTKLEDSAMYFCASKKDLNPYEQYFGPGTRLTVT.

The rearrangement uses TRBV28 and TRBJ2-4, with 8 positions matching TRBD1. Germline V gives CDR1 MDHEN, CDR2 SYDVKM. Losses at the gene ends were 6 bases for V and 0 bases for J; bases not matched to a gene: 7. The length of the CDR3 is 16 residues. CDR3 DNA sequence: TGTGCCAGCAGCAAGACAGGGGAATTAGCCAAAAACATTCAGTACTTC. Its translation: CASSKTGELAKNIQYF.

The V gene is TRBV19, the J gene TRBJ2-2, with unresolved D. V lost 4 bases, J lost 5 bases, and 14 bases lay in between. The CDR3 loop spans 15 amino acids. Germline V gene lookup returns CDR1 LNHDA and CDR2 SQIVND (reference sequence). CDR3 in amino acids: CASSNERPGTGELFF. CDR3 nucleotide sequence: TGTGCCAGTAGTAATGAGAGGCCCGGGACCGGGGAGCTGTTTTTT.

This clonotype has just a few counts. The chain employs TRBV7-2 and TRBJ1-6, with a weak D call TRBD1 (5 bases). The germline V and J ends were trimmed by 0 bases and 6 bases, with 9 bases remaining between them. This CDR3 has 15 amino acids. The germline CDR1 and CDR2 sequences are SGHTA and FQGNSA. The CDR3 bases are TGTGCCAGCAGCTTAGCGGGACCGCCTAATTCACCCCTCCACTTT. It codes for CASSLAGPPNSPLHF.

The J gene is TRBJ2-5, the V gene TRBV12-5; no clear D. The CDR3 loop spans 11 amino acids. Germline values: CDR1 LGHNT, CDR2 FRNRAP. With 6 bases removed from V and 3 bases from J, the gap between germline ends came to 5 bases. The CDR3 loop reads CASGLEETQYF. The CDR3 DNA reads as TGTGCTAGTGGCCTCGAAGAGACCCAGTACTTC.

The chain uses TRBV20-1 and TRBJ2-7; tentatively, D is TRBD2 (6 bases). From germline, CDR1 is DFQATT and CDR2 SNEGSKA (reference sequence). Trimming took 0 bases from V and 2 from J, leaving 26 bases between them. The CDR3 loop spans 19 amino acids. CDR3 sequence reads: CSARDSFGRPGEYPYEQYF. CDR3 nucleotide sequence: TGCAGTGCTAGAGATTCTTTTGGCCGACCGGGAGAGTATCCCTACGAGCAGTACTTC.

The chain links TRBV6-1 to TRBJ2-4; perhaps D is TRBD1 or TRBD2 (5 bases each). Germline loops: CDR1 MNHNS, CDR2 SASEGT. The CDR3 is 13 residues long. V shed 2 bases and J shed 7 bases, with 9 bases lying between them. The CDR3 region is CASSERDVNIQYF. CDR3 nucleotides: TGTGCCAGCAGTGAAAGGGACGTGAACATTCAGTACTTC.

This rearrangement joins TRBV20-1 to TRBJ1-2; D possibly corresponds to TRBD1 (5 bases). The CDR3 is 14 amino acids. Germline assignment: CDR1 DFQATT and CDR2 SNEGSKA (reference sequence). V gave up 3 bases and J gave up 5 bases, with 16 bases separating them. The CDR3 DNA reads as TGCAGTGCTAGGGCCCGAAGGCAGGGATATGGCTACACCTTC. As protein: CSARARRQGYGYTF.

The chain recombines TRBV12-3 or TRBV12-4 with TRBJ1-1, with 8 bases fitting TRBD1. There are 11 residues in the CDR3. V was clipped by 6 bases and J by 8 bases; unmatched bases: 2. For the CDR3, the DNA is TGTGCCAGCAGACGGGACAGGGAAGCTTTCTTT. Its translation is CASRRDREAFF.

The chain joins TRBV14 to TRBJ2-2, with D possibly called TRBD1 or TRBD2 (5 bases each). Trimming stripped 4 bases from V and 1 base from J, with 16 bases between. Per the germline V gene, CDR1 is SGHDN and CDR2 is FVKESK. This CDR3 has 17 residues. The CDR3 DNA follows: TGTGCCAGCAGCCTTAAACCGGGACGGTTGAACACCGGGGAGCTGTTTTTT. Its protein is CASSLKPGRLNTGELFF. Full variable domain (remainder filled in from reference TRBV14 and TRBJ2-2): EAGVTQFPSHSVIEKGQTVTLRCDPISGHDNLYWYRRVMGKEIKFLLHFVKESKQDESGMPNNRFLAERTGGTYSTLKVQPAELEDSGVYFCASSLKPGRLNTGELFFGEGSRLTVL.

J is TRBJ2-3 and V is TRBV20-1; 13 bases match TRBD2. The germline V gene has CDR1 DFQATT and CDR2 SNEGSKA (reference sequence). The length of the CDR3 is 16 residues. J gave up 1 base and V 2 bases, and 3 bases lay outside the gene matches. Here the CDR3 DNA reads TGCAGTGCTAGACCCGGACTAGCGGGGGGCACAGATACGCAGTATTTT. Its translation: CSARPGLAGGTDTQYF.

The chain employs TRBV6-5 and TRBJ1-5; D ambiguous. The CDR3 is 14 amino acids. Per germline, CDR1 MNHEY and CDR2 SVGAGI. V was cut by 2 bases and J by 5 bases, with 10 bases left in between. CDR3 sequence: CASSYNGDYQPQHF. The CDR3 DNA follows: TGTGCCAGCAGTTACAATGGGGATTATCAGCCCCAGCATTTT.